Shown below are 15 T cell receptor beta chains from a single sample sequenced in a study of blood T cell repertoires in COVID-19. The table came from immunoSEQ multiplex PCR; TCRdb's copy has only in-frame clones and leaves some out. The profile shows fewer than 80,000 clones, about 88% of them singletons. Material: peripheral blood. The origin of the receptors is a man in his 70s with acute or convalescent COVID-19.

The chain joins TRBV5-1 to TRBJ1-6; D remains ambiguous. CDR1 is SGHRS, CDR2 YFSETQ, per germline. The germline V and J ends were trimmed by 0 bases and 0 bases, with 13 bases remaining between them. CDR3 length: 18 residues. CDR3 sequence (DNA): TGCGCCAGCAGCTTGGTCGGGATCTCTAGCTCCTATAATTCACCCCTCCACTTT. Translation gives CASSLVGISSSYNSPLHF.

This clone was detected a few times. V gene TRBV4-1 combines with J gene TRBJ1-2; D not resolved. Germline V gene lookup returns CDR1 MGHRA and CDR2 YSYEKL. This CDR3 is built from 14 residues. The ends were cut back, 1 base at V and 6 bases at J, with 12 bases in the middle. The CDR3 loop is CASSQGRSINGYTF. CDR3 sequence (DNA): TGCGCCAGCAGCCAAGGTAGATCTATCAATGGCTACACCTTC.

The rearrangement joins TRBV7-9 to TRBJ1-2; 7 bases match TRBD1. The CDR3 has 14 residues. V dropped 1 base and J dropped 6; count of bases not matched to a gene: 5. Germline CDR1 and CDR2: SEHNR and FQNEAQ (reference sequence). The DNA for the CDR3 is TGTGCCAGCAGCTTAGGGGACAGTCTTCATGGCTACACCTTC. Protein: CASSLGDSLHGYTF.

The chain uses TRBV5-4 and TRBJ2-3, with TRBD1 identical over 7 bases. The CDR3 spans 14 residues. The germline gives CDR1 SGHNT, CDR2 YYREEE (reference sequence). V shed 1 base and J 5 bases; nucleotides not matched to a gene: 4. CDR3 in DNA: TGTGCCAGCAGCTTGACAGGGGCAATAGATACGCAGTATTTT. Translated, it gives CASSLTGAIDTQYF.

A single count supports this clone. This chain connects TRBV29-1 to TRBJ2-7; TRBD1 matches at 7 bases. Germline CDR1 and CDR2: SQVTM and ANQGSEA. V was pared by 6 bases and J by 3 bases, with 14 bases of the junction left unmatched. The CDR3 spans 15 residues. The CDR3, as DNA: TGCAGCGTCATGACAGGGCTTAGGGGGAACTACGAGCAGTACTTC. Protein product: CSVMTGLRGNYEQYF.

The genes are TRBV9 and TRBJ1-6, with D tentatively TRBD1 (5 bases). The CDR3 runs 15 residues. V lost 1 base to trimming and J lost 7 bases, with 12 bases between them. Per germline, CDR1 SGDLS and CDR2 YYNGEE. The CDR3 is CASSVQGMGNSPLHF. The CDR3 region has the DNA TGTGCCAGCAGCGTACAGGGCATGGGAAATTCACCCCTCCACTTT.

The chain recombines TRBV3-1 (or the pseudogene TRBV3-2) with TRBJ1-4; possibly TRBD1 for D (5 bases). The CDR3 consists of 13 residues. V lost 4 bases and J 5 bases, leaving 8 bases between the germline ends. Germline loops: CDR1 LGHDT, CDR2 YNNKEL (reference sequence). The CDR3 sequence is CASSPNRNEKLFF. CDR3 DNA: TGTGCCAGCAGCCCCAACAGGAATGAAAAACTGTTTTTT.

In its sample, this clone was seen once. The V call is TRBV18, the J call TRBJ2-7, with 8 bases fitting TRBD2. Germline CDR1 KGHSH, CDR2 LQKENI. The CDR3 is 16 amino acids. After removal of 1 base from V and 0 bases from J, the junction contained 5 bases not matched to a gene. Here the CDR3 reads CASSPQPAGVSYEQYF. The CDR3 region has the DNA TGTGCCAGCTCACCACAACCAGCGGGAGTCTCCTACGAGCAGTACTTC.

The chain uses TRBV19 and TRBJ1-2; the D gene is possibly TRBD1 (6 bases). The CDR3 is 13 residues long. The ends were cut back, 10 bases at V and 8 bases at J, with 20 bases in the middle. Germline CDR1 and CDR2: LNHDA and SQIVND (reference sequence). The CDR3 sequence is CATRPGGRIGYTF. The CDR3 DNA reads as TGTGCCACCCGACCGGGGGGCAGAATCGGCTACACCTTC.

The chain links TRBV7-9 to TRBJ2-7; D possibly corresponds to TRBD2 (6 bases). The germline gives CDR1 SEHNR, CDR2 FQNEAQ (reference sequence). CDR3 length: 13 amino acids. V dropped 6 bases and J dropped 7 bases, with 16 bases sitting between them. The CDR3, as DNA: TGTGCCAGCAGTCGGGGGAGGAGGAAAGAGCAGTACTTC. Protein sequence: CASSRGRRKEQYF. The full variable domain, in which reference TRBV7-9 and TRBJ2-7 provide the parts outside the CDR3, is DTGVSQNPRHKITKRGQNVTFRCDPISEHNRLYWYRQTLGQGPEFLTYFQNEAQLEKSRLLSDRFSAERPKGSFSTLEIQRTEQGDSAMYLCASSRGRRKEQYFGPGTRLTVT.

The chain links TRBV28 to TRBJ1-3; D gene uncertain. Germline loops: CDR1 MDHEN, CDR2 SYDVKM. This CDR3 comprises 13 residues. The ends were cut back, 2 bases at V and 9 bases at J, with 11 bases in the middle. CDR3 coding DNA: TGTGCCAGCAGTTTAACGCGGGTAGCCACCATATATTTT. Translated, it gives CASSLTRVATIYF.

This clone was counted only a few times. The CDR3 reads CAWERDNYGYTF. The DNA of the CDR3 is TGTGCCTGGGAAAGAGATAACTATGGCTACACCTTC. The chain carries TRBV30 and TRBJ1-2; D is unresolved. This CDR3 contains 12 residues. The germline V gene encodes CDR1 GTSNPN and CDR2 SVGIG (reference sequence). Deletions cut 5 bases from V and 1 base from J, with 8 bases between.

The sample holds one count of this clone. CDR3 DNA sequence: TGTGCCAGCAGCTTGTACCTTGGGACAGAGAATCAGCCCCAGCATTTT. Residues: CASSLYLGTENQPQHF. The rearrangement joins TRBV5-8 to TRBJ1-5; TRBD1 agrees at 7 bases. The CDR3 runs 16 residues. The V gene end was trimmed by 1 base and the J gene end by 4 bases; junction bases not matched to a gene: 8. CDR1 and CDR2 (germline): SGHTS, YDEGEE.

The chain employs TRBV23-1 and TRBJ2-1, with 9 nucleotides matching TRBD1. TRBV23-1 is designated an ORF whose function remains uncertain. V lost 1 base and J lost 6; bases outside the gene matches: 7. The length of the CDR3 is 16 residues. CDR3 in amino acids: CASSQLPGQGANEQFF. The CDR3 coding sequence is TGCGCCAGCAGTCAATTACCGGGACAGGGTGCCAATGAGCAGTTCTTC.

This CDR3 is CASSQGQVNEKLFF. CDR3 coding DNA: TGTGCCAGCAGCCAAGGACAGGTTAATGAAAAACTGTTTTTT. This chain joins TRBV2 and TRBJ1-4; 7 nucleotides align to TRBD1. The CDR3 is 14 amino acids. J was trimmed by 4 bases and V by 6 bases; bases with no gene match: 5. Germline CDR1 and CDR2: SNHLY and FYNNEI.